These 13 T cell receptor beta chains originate from one sample sequenced in a study of glioma-infiltrating T cells after dendritic cell vaccination. Indicated time point: after dendritic cell vaccination, including at tumor progression/relapse. Clones were sequenced by immunoSEQ multiplex PCR, and TCRdb holds only the in-frame ones, with some missing. This sample carries more than 95,000 clones, about 90% of them seen once, and the ten largest clones take 2.5% to 3.5%. The specimen was blood, collected after dendritic cell vaccination. The receptor source for this set is a human donor with glioblastoma.

The V and J genes are TRBV11-3 and TRBJ1-4; D unresolved. Germline V lookup: CDR1 SGHNT, CDR2 YENEEA. The V gene lost 0 bases and the J gene lost 5 bases, with 10 bases spanning the gap. The CDR3 sequence is 15 residues long. DNA of the CDR3: TGTGCCAGCAGCTTAGACCGGGGAACAAATGAAAAACTGTTTTTT. The encoded protein is CASSLDRGTNEKLFF.

V and J are TRBV10-3 and TRBJ2-5, with D possibly being TRBD2 (5 bases). The end of the DNA is better explained by TRBJ2-7, so the J call may be wrong. CDR3 length equals 14 residues. The V gene's germline CDR1 is ENHRY and CDR2 SYGVKD. The CDR3 sequence: CAISAGVKSHEQYF. The CDR3 DNA reads as TGTGCCATCTCCGCCGGGGTGAAGTCCCACGAGCAGTACTTC.

The chain couples TRBV2 to TRBJ2-7; TRBD2 might be the D (5 bases). Deletions cut 6 bases from V and 2 bases from J, with 14 bases between. The CDR3 is 14 residues long. From germline, CDR1 is SNHLY and CDR2 FYNNEI. The CDR3, as DNA: TGTGCCAGCAGGGTACTAGATTATACCTACGAGCAGTACTTC. This gives the protein CASRVLDYTYEQYF.

This clone has only a few counts. This sequence joins TRBV6-1 and TRBJ2-2; 8 bases are shared with TRBD2. CDR1 MNHNS and CDR2 SASEGT come from the germline V gene. CDR3 length: 16 amino acids. Germline trimming cut 2 bases from V and 6 bases from J; bases unmatched to any gene: 8. In nucleotides, the CDR3 is TGTGCCAGCAGTGAAAGCGGTCGGGGGGGCCCCGGGGAGCTGTTTTTT. The encoded protein is CASSESGRGGPGELFF.

The V and J genes are TRBV28 and TRBJ2-2; TRBD1 aligns across 8 bases. The CDR3 has 15 residues. V lost 7 bases to trimming and J lost 5 bases; unmatched junction nucleotides: 9. From germline, CDR1 is MDHEN and CDR2 SYDVKM. The CDR3 sequence: CASTSGQGNTGELFF. Written as DNA, the CDR3 is TGTGCCAGCACCTCAGGACAGGGAAATACCGGGGAGCTGTTTTTT.

This clone came up once. The chain is built from TRBV5-6 and TRBJ2-7; D may be TRBD1 (5 bases). With 4 bases removed from V and 0 bases from J, the gap between germline ends came to 17 bases. There are 16 residues in the CDR3. Germline V gives CDR1 SGHDT, CDR2 YYEEEE. DNA of the CDR3: TGTGCCAGCAGCCCCTTGGGGCAGGATCCCTCCTACGAGCAGTACTTC. Its translation is CASSPLGQDPSYEQYF.

This clone was seen just once. This chain links TRBV19 with TRBJ1-6; D remains ambiguous. The CDR3 runs to 14 residues. Germline V gene sequence: CDR1 LNHDA, CDR2 SQIVND (reference sequence). V was pared by 1 base and J by 7 bases, with 8 bases between. The CDR3 spells CASSIGVRNSPLHF. In nucleotides, the CDR3 is TGTGCCAGTAGTATAGGAGTGAGGAATTCACCCCTCCACTTT.

The chain links TRBV6-6 to TRBJ2-5; tentative D call: TRBD1 (5 bases). Judging by the DNA end, TRBJ2-7 fits better; the J call may be wrong. Looked up from germline, CDR1 is MNHNY and CDR2 is SVGAGI (reference sequence). The CDR3 covers 15 residues. The CDR3: CASSYSSDSSYEQYF. The CDR3 nucleotides are TGTGCCAGCAGTTACTCGTCAGACAGCTCCTACGAGCAGTACTTC.

The DNA of the CDR3 is TGTGCCAGCAGCCCACCGGGACTAGTCACAGATACGCAGTATTTT. Its protein product is CASSPPGLVTDTQYF. V gene TRBV7-9 combines with J gene TRBJ2-3, with 8 bases lining up with TRBD2. J lost 2 bases, V lost 5 bases, and 6 bases had no gene match. CDR1 is SEHNR, CDR2 FQNEAQ, per germline (reference sequence). The CDR3 contains 15 residues.

V and J are TRBV6-5 and TRBJ2-1; 7 nucleotides align to TRBD1. Trimming at V came to 6 bases and at J to 6 bases, leaving 8 bases not matched to a gene. This CDR3 has 14 residues. Germline V gene sequence: CDR1 MNHEY, CDR2 SVGAGI. The CDR3 sequence: CASSSGTAINEQFF. Here the CDR3 DNA reads TGTGCCAGCAGCTCCGGGACAGCAATCAATGAGCAGTTCTTC.

In the case of this clone: Other DNA sequences within the sample encode an identical CDR3. V usage is TRBV30 and J usage is TRBJ2-1, with TRBD2 as a possible D gene (5 bases). CDR1 and CDR2 (germline): GTSNPN, SVGIG (reference sequence). Trimming left V 2 bases short and J 0 bases short, with 8 bases between. The CDR3 covers 14 residues. The CDR3 loop is CAWSRGSSYNEQFF. Here the CDR3 DNA reads TGTGCCTGGAGTCGGGGAAGCTCCTACAATGAGCAGTTCTTC.

The J gene is TRBJ2-1, the V gene TRBV5-1; possible D gene TRBD2, 5 bases. From germline, CDR1 is SGHRS and CDR2 YFSETQ. The CDR3 loop spans 14 amino acids. V dropped 4 bases and J dropped 9 bases, with 17 bases sitting between them. The CDR3 region is CASSEGTSNGEQFF. CDR3 coding DNA: TGCGCCAGCAGCGAGGGCACATCAAACGGTGAGCAGTTCTTC.

The J gene is TRBJ1-4, the V gene TRBV4-2, with 10 bases lining up with TRBD1. J was trimmed by 7 bases and V by 2 bases; bases with no gene match: 7. CDR1 and CDR2 (germline): LGHNA, YNFKEQ. The CDR3 spans 16 residues. The CDR3 sequence: CASSQTSGQGFEKLFF. The CDR3 DNA sequence: TGTGCCAGCAGCCAAACGTCGGGACAGGGGTTTGAAAAACTGTTTTTT.